This T cell receptor beta chain was captured by sequencing in a study of glioma-infiltrating T cells. TCR alpha and beta CDR3 regions were amplified from RNA using iRepertoire nested multiplex PCR. Input was about 85-450 ng of tissue mRNA or PBMC total RNA. TCRdb fed the multiplex PCR reads into MiXCR, producing one record per CDR3 protein. The repertoire holds under 200,000 distinct CDR3 sequences, with roughly two fifths as singletons. The V end was cut by 8 bases, the J end by 1 base, with 11 bases between. CDR1 is SNHLY and CDR2 is FYNNEI in the germline V gene. This CDR3 has 13 residues. Of note for this clonotype: Its antigen is not known.

Study-wide results and limits: Tissue and blood shared very few CDR3 sequences. Gliomas, especially low-grade, showed above-expected tissue-blood divergence; non-neoplastic patients showed below.

The receptor was derived from a human donor with low-grade glioma or glioblastoma, undergoing nonglioma brain surgery, or in good health (not recorded which). Sequenced: glioma tissue, nonneoplastic brain tissue, or PBMCs (not recorded which). The J gene is TRBJ2-5, the V gene TRBV2; no reliable D call. CDR3 amino acids: CASHQQAQETQYF. CDR3 sequence (DNA): TGTGCCAGCCATCAGCAGGCCCAAGAGACCCAGTACTTC.